This T cell receptor (beta chain) derives from a study of blood T cell repertoires in COVID-19. Across the study: Sites across the United States, Italy and Spain contributed samples from acute and convalescent COVID-19. From T cells, B-cell-depleted T cells, or PBMCs came the material, which was cDNA or gDNA.

As originally analysed: Amplification of reference gene primers provided the estimated nucleated cell counts. Here immunoSEQ multiplex PCR was the method, and the copy in TCRdb shows in-frame clones only, minus some. The V and J calls and clone size were taken over from that table, and D and trimming were inferred from the DNA. In the table there are 30,000 to 40,000 clones, roughly 87% of which are singletons. V gave up 10 bases and J gave up 6 bases; unmatched junction bases: 12. CDR3 size: 15 residues. In germline, CDR1 is MDHEN, CDR2 SYDVKM. The sequence was obtained from a man aged 60 to 75 with acute or convalescent COVID-19. The rearrangement uses TRBV28 and TRBJ2-1; 10 positions match TRBD2. The sample consisted of peripheral blood. The CDR3 loop is CATRSLAGASNEQFF. DNA for the CDR3: TGTGCCACAAGAAGTCTAGCGGGAGCAAGCAATGAGCAGTTCTTC. The full variable domain, rest sourced from reference TRBV28 and TRBJ2-1, is DVKVTQSSRYLVKRTGEKVFLECVQDMDHENMFWYRQDPGLGLRLIYFSYDVKMKEKGDIPEGYSVSREKKERFSLILESASTNQTSMYLCATRSLAGASNEQFFGPGTRLTVL.